This T cell receptor beta chain was identified during a study of cytomegalovirus exposure and HLA in healthy donors. The PCR was carried out with 60 Vbeta primers and 13 Jbeta primers. Measured with immunoSEQ multiplex PCR; TCRdb has only the in-frame clones, and not every one. Here the sample spans about 92,000 clones, 65% to 85% being singletons. Per germline, CDR1 MNHNS and CDR2 SASEGT. The V end lost 5 bases, the J end lost 3 bases, and 13 bases lay between the germline ends. This CDR3 has 14 amino acids. This chain connects TRBV6-1 to TRBJ2-5; D remains unclear. Sequencing was performed on PBMCs. The sequence was collected from a girl aged 2 to 9 in good health and CMV-seropositive. The CDR3 nucleotides read TGTGCCAGCAGTAGAAACAATATTGAAGAGACCCAGTACTTC. This gives the protein CASSRNNIEETQYF.